The 9 T cell receptor beta chains listed next were all sequenced from one sample in a study of blood T cell repertoires in COVID-19. Profiling relied on immunoSEQ multiplex PCR, and the TCRdb table lists in-frame clones only, not all of them. Of hundreds of thousands of clones in the sample, roughly 85% were seen once. The sample consisted of PBMCs or T cells enriched from blood (not recorded which). The receptors here all came from a woman between 50 and 59 years old who had recovered from COVID-19.

The J gene is TRBJ1-1, the V gene TRBV7-3; no clear D. The CDR3 runs 15 residues. With 1 base removed from V and 0 bases from J, the gap between germline ends came to 9 bases. Germline lookup yields CDR1 SGHTA and CDR2 FQGTGA. In DNA form, the CDR3 reads TGTGCCAGCAGCTTAAATGGCCCGATGAACACTGAAGCTTTCTTT. This sequence encodes CASSLNGPMNTEAFF.

The V and J genes are TRBV18 and TRBJ1-4; D gene uncertain. CDR3 length equals 14 residues. From germline, CDR1 is KGHSH and CDR2 LQKENI. Trimming pared 2 bases from V and 2 bases from J, leaving 6 bases between. CDR3 residues: CASSPEETNEKLFF. The DNA of the CDR3 is TGTGCCAGCTCACCAGAGGAGACTAATGAAAAACTGTTTTTT.

V is TRBV5-1 and J is TRBJ2-3; possible D gene TRBD1, 6 bases. Germline CDR1 and CDR2: SGHRS and YFSETQ. V lost 7 bases and J 5 bases, leaving 14 bases between the germline ends. This CDR3 is built from 13 residues. CDR3 nucleotides: TGCGCCAGCGGCGACAGGAAACAAGATACGCAGTATTTT. Its protein is CASGDRKQDTQYF. Together with reference TRBV5-1 and TRBJ2-3, the CDR3 gives the full variable domain: KAGVTQTPRYLIKTRGQQVTLSCSPISGHRSVSWYQQTPGQGLQFLFEYFSETQRNKGNFPGRFSGRQFSNSRSEMNVSTLELGDSALYLCASGDRKQDTQYFGPGTRLTVL.

The rearrangement joins TRBV4-1 to TRBJ2-3; tentatively, D is TRBD2 (6 bases). Germline V CDR1 and CDR2: MGHRA, YSYEKL. The CDR3 has 16 amino acids. V lost 1 base, J lost 4 bases, and 15 bases lay in between. CDR3 loop: CASSQGAWGVADTQYF. CDR3 sequence (DNA): TGCGCCAGCAGCCAAGGGGCGTGGGGGGTAGCAGATACGCAGTATTTT.

The J gene is TRBJ2-1, the V gene TRBV6-1; D is unclear. The germline V gene encodes CDR1 MNHNS and CDR2 SASEGT. Trimming pared 2 bases from V and 4 bases from J, leaving 9 bases between. The CDR3 consists of 14 residues. The CDR3 nucleotides read TGTGCCAGCAGTGAACAGGCTCGATACAATGAGCAGTTCTTC. Translating it yields CASSEQARYNEQFF.

V and J are TRBV7-9 and TRBJ1-4; 8 nucleotides line up with TRBD1. This CDR3 comprises 15 residues. Germline CDR1 SEHNR, CDR2 FQNEAQ (reference sequence). J gave up 7 bases and V 3 bases, and 7 bases lay outside the gene matches. As DNA, the CDR3 is TGTGCCAGCAGCTTTACAGGGGGGAATTTTGAAAAACTGTTTTTT. This translates into CASSFTGGNFEKLFF. The whole variable domain, remainder taken from reference TRBV7-9 and TRBJ1-4, is DTGVSQNPRHKITKRGQNVTFRCDPISEHNRLYWYRQTLGQGPEFLTYFQNEAQLEKSRLLSDRFSAERPKGSFSTLEIQRTEQGDSAMYLCASSFTGGNFEKLFFGSGTQLSVL.

In this sample, this clone turned up many times. The rearrangement links TRBV7-2 to TRBJ2-7; maybe TRBD2 (5 bases). The CDR3 has 15 residues. The V end lost 5 bases, the J end lost 0 bases, and 14 bases lay between the germline ends. In germline, CDR1 is SGHTA, CDR2 FQGNSA. In DNA form, the CDR3 reads TGTGCCAGCAGCCCTGCGGGCCTTCGCTCCTACGAGCAGTACTTC. Translated, it gives CASSPAGLRSYEQYF.

The V call is TRBV30, the J call TRBJ2-2; 10 bases are shared with TRBD1. Unmatched junction bases numbered 4, after V lost 0 bases and J lost 3 bases. The CDR3 consists of 16 residues. Germline V gene sequence: CDR1 GTSNPN, CDR2 SVGIG (reference sequence). The CDR3 region has the DNA TGTGCCTGGAGTGTTTTCGGACAGGGGGACACCGGGGAGCTGTTTTTT. The encoded protein is CAWSVFGQGDTGELFF.

The chain employs TRBV6-6 and TRBJ1-6; D perhaps matches TRBD1 (5 bases). The CDR3 is made up of 14 amino acids. Trimming took off 8 bases at V and 6 bases at J, with 14 bases between the two ends. Germline CDR1 is MNHNY and CDR2 is SVGAGI (reference sequence). CDR3 in amino acids: CASRSGGSNSPLHF. As DNA, the CDR3 is TGTGCCAGCCGATCCGGGGGTTCTAATTCACCCCTCCACTTT.